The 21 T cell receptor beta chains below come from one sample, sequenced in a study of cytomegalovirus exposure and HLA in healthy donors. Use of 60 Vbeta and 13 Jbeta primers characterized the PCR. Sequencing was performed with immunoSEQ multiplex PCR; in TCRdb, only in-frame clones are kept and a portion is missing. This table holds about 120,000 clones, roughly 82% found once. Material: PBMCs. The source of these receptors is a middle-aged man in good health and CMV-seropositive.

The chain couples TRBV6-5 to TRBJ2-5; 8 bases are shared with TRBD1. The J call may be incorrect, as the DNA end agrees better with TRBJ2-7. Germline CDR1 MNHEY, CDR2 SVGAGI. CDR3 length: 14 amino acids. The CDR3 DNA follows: TGTGCCAGCAGTTACAACAGGGGGTCGTACGAGCAGTACTTC. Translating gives CASSYNRGSYEQYF.

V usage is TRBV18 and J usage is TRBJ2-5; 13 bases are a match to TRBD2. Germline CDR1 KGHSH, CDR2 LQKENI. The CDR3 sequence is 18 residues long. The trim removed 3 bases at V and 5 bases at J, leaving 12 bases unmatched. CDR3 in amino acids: CASSPLGLAGVQGETQYF. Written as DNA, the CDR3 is TGTGCCAGCTCACCCCTCGGACTAGCGGGGGTCCAGGGGGAGACCCAGTACTTC.

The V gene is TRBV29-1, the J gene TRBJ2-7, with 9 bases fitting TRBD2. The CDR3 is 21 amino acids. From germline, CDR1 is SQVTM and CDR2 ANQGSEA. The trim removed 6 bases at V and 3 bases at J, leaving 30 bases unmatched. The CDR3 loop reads CSVTGLQSPGLAKVPFYEQYF. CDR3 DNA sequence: TGCAGCGTGACAGGTCTTCAATCACCGGGACTAGCAAAAGTACCCTTCTACGAGCAGTACTTC.

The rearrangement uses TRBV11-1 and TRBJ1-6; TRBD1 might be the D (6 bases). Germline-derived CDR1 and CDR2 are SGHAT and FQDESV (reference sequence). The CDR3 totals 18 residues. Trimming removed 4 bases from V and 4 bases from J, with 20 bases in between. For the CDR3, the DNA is TGTGCCAGCAGCTATGGACTAGCTACAGGGAATTATAATTCACCCCTCCACTTT. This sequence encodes CASSYGLATGNYNSPLHF.

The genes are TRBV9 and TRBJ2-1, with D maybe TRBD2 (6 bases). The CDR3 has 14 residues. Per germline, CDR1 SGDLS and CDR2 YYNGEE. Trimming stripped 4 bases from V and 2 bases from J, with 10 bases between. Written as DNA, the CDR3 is TGTGCCAGCAGCCCCGGAGGGACCTACAATGAGCAGTTCTTC. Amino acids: CASSPGGTYNEQFF.

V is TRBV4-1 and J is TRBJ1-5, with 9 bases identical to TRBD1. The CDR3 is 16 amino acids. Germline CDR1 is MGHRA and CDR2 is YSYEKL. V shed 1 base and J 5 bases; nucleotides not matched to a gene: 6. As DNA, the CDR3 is TGCGCCAGCAGCCAAGGCGGGGGACAGGGCTATCAGCCCCAGCATTTT. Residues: CASSQGGGQGYQPQHF.

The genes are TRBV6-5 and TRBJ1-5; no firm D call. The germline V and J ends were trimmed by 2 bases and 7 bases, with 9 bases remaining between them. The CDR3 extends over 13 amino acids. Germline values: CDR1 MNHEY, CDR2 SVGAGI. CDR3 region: CASSYDGRQPQHF. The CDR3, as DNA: TGTGCCAGCAGTTACGACGGGAGGCAGCCCCAGCATTTT.

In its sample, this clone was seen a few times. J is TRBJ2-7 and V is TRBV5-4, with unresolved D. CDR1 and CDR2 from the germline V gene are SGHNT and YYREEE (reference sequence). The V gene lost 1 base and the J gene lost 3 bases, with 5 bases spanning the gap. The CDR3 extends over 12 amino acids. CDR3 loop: CASSLQDYEQYF. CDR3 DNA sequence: TGTGCCAGCAGCTTGCAGGACTACGAGCAGTACTTC.

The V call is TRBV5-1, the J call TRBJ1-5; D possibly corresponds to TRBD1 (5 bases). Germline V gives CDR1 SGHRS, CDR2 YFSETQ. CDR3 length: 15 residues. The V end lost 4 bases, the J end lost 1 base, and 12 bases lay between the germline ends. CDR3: CASSREGSSNQPQHF. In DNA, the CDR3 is TGCGCCAGCAGCCGGGAGGGGTCAAGCAATCAGCCCCAGCATTTT.

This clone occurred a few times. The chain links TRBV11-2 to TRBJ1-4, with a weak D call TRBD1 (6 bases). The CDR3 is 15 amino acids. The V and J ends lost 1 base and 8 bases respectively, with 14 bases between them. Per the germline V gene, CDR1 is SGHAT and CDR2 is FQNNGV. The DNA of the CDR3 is TGTGCCAGCAGCTTAGGACAGGCCTCGGGCGAAAAACTGTTTTTT. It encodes CASSLGQASGEKLFF.

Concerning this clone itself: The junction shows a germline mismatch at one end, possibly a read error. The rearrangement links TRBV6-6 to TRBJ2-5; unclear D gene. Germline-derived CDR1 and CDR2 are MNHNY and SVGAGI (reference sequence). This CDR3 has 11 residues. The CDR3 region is CASSPQEAQYF. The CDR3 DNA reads TGTGCCAGCAGCCCGCAAGAGGCCCAGTACTTC.

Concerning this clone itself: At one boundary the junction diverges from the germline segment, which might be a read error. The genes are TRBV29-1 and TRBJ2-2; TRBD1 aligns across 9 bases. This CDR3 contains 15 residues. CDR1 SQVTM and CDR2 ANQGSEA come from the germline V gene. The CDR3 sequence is CSVEDTGQGIPRMIF. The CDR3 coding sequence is TGCAGCGTTGAAGATACTGGACAGGGGATTCCCCGGATGATTTTT.

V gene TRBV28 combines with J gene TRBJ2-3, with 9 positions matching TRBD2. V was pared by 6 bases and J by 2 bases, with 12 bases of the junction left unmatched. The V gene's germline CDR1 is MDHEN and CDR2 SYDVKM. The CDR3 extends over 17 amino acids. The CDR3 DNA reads TGTGCCAGCAGAATAATGGCGGGGGGGCCCCACACAGATACGCAGTATTTT. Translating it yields CASRIMAGGPHTDTQYF.

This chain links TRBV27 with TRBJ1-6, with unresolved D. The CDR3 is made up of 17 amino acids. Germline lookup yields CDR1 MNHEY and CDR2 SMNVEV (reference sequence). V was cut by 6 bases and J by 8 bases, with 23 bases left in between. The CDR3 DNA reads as TGTGCCAGCAGCCCCGATAGGGTCGGAGGTCCGGATTCACCCCTCCACTTT. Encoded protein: CASSPDRVGGPDSPLHF.

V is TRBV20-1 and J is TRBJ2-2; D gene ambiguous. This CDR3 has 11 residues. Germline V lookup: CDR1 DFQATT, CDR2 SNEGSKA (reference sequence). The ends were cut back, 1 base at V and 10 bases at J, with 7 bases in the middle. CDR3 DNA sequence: TGCAGTGCTAGAGCCGACTTGGAGCTGTTTTTT. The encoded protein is CSARADLELFF.

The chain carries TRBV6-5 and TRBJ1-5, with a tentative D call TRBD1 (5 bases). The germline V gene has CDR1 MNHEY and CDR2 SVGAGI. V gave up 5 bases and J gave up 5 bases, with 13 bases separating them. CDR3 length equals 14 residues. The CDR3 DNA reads TGTGCCAGCAGTCCCCGCAGGGCGGATCAGCCCCAGCATTTT. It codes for CASSPRRADQPQHF.

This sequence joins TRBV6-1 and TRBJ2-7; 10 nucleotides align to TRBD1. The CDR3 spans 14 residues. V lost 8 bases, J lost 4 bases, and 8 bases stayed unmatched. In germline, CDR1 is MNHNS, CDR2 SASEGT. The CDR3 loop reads CASGDRGRTYEQYF. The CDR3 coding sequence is TGTGCCAGCGGAGACAGGGGGCGAACTTACGAGCAGTACTTC.

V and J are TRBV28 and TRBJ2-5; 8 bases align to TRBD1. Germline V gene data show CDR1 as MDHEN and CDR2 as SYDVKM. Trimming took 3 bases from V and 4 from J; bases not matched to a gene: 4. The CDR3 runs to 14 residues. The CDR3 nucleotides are TGTGCCAGCAGTTTGGGTGGACAGGGAGAGACCCAGTACTTC. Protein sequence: CASSLGGQGETQYF.

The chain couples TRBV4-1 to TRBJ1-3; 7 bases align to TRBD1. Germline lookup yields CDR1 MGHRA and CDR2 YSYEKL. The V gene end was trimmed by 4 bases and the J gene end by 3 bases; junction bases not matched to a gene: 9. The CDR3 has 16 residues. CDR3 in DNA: TGCGCCAGCAGCCTAAGTTTTGGACAGGATGGAAACACCATATATTTT. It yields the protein CASSLSFGQDGNTIYF.

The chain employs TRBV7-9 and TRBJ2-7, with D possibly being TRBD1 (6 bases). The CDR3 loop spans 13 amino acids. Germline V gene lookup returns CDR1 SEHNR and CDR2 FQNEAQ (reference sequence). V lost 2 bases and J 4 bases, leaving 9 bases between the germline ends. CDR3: CASSLLQGYEQYF. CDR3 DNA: TGTGCCAGCAGCTTATTACAGGGTTACGAGCAGTACTTC.

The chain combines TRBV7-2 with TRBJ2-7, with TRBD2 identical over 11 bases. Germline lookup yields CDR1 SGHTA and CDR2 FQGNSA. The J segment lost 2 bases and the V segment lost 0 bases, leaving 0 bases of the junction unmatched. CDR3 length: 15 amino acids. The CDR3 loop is CASSLASGGAYEQYF. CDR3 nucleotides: TGTGCCAGCAGCTTAGCTAGCGGGGGGGCCTACGAGCAGTACTTC.